These 21 T cell receptor beta chains came from one sample sequenced in a study of cytomegalovirus exposure and HLA in healthy donors. The PCR was carried out with 60 Vbeta primers and 13 Jbeta primers. Using immunoSEQ multiplex PCR, the repertoire was profiled, and TCRdb retains in-frame clones only, with some absent. The sample has roughly 230,000 clones; roughly 73% are singletons. Sequences were obtained from PBMCs. The receptor source for this set is a boy under 18 in good health and CMV-seronegative.

The chain recombines TRBV9 with TRBJ1-6; TRBD1 aligns across 11 bases. CDR3 size: 17 residues. Trimming took 1 base from V and 3 from J; bases not matched to a gene: 3. Germline V gene sequence: CDR1 SGDLS, CDR2 YYNGEE. The CDR3 nucleotides read TGTGCCAGCAGCGTAAGGGACAGGGGGTACTATAATTCACCCCTCCACTTT. Translated, it gives CASSVRDRGYYNSPLHF.

The chain joins TRBV19 to TRBJ1-1; a possible D gene is TRBD1 (5 bases). This CDR3 is built from 18 residues. CDR1 is LNHDA and CDR2 is SQIVND in the germline V gene (reference sequence). V was clipped by 10 bases and J by 4 bases, with 31 bases between them. CDR3 nucleotide sequence: TGTGCCACCACGATATCGGTCCTACCCCGGGGGTTGGGCACTGAAGCTTTCTTT. As protein: CATTISVLPRGLGTEAFF.

The genes are TRBV9 and TRBJ2-1, with TRBD2 identical over 9 bases. This CDR3 region has 15 residues. With V trimmed by 0 bases and J by 4 bases, 2 bases remained unmatched. Per the germline V gene, CDR1 is SGDLS and CDR2 is YYNGEE. For the CDR3, the DNA is TGTGCCAGCAGCGTAGCCAGCGGGGGGTACAATGAGCAGTTCTTC. Residues: CASSVASGGYNEQFF.

The chain links TRBV30 to TRBJ2-2, with TRBD1 matching over 7 bases. Losses at the gene ends were 6 bases for V and 0 bases for J; bases not matched to a gene: 1. Per germline, CDR1 GTSNPN and CDR2 SVGIG (reference sequence). The CDR3 is made up of 13 amino acids. The CDR3 loop reads CACDRANTGELFF. Here the CDR3 DNA reads TGTGCCTGTGACAGGGCGAACACCGGGGAGCTGTTTTTT.

To note about this clone: In the same sample, other DNA sequences code for this CDR3. This chain connects TRBV27 to TRBJ1-1, with D uncertain. Germline CDR1 is MNHEY and CDR2 is SMNVEV (reference sequence). Trimming cost V 3 bases and J 1 base, with 6 bases left between them. CDR3 size: 13 residues. Written as DNA, the CDR3 is TGTGCCAGCAGTTTCTCGGGGAACACTGAAGCTTTCTTT. It is translated as CASSFSGNTEAFF.

The gene calls are TRBV9 and TRBJ1-4; D gene uncertain. This CDR3 has 17 residues. The V gene's germline CDR1 is SGDLS and CDR2 YYNGEE. V lost 0 bases, J lost 5 bases, and 17 bases lay in between. The CDR3: CASSVDSVRRGNEKLFF. CDR3 nucleotide sequence: TGTGCCAGCAGCGTAGACTCCGTCAGGCGGGGAAATGAAAAACTGTTTTTT.

As for this clone: Different DNA sequences within this sample yield the same CDR3. V gene TRBV7-9 combines with J gene TRBJ1-2; TRBD1 agrees at 7 bases. Germline assignment: CDR1 SEHNR and CDR2 FQNEAQ (reference sequence). The CDR3 has 16 residues. V lost 4 bases to trimming and J lost 0 bases; unmatched junction nucleotides: 8. CDR3 in DNA: TGTGCCAGCAGCTCAGGATGGGACAGACCTAACTATGGCTACACCTTC. Protein: CASSSGWDRPNYGYTF.

The gene calls are TRBV7-3 and TRBJ2-3; 7 bases are a match to TRBD1. Unmatched junction bases numbered 8, after V lost 5 bases and J lost 3 bases. Per germline, CDR1 SGHTA and CDR2 FQGTGA. The CDR3 loop spans 15 amino acids. The CDR3 DNA sequence: TGTGCCAGCAGCGTGAGGGGGCGCGAGACAGATACGCAGTATTTT. Residues: CASSVRGRETDTQYF.

The chain employs TRBV19 and TRBJ1-2, with D unclear. Germline CDR1 is LNHDA and CDR2 is SQIVND (reference sequence). There are 13 residues in the CDR3. V lost 0 bases and J 8 bases, leaving 10 bases between the germline ends. The chain's CDR3 is CASSIEPSVGYTF. The CDR3 nucleotides are TGTGCCAGTAGTATAGAACCTTCGGTGGGCTACACCTTC.

The CDR3 region has the DNA TGTGCCAGTAGAGTGGCGGGTTCCACCGGGGAGCTGTTTTTT. Its protein is CASRVAGSTGELFF. The chain employs TRBV19 and TRBJ2-2; D is perhaps TRBD2 (5 bases). V lost 6 bases and J lost 4, with 12 bases in between. This CDR3 region has 14 residues. Germline CDR1 reads LNHDA; CDR2 reads SQIVND (reference sequence). Looking up the rest from reference TRBV19 and TRBJ2-2 gives the full variable domain: DGGITQSPKYLFRKEGQNVTLSCEQNLNHDAMYWYRQDPGQGLRLIYYSQIVNDFQKGDIAEGYSVSREKKESFPLTVTSAQKNPTAFYLCASRVAGSTGELFFGEGSRLTVL.

The rearrangement links TRBV15 to TRBJ2-1, with a weak D call TRBD1 (6 bases). The CDR3 loop spans 15 amino acids. The germline V gene encodes CDR1 LNHNV and CDR2 YYDKDF (reference sequence). Deletions cut 6 bases from V and 0 bases from J, with 12 bases between. CDR3: CATSLQTGSYNEQFF. CDR3 nucleotide sequence: TGTGCCACCAGTTTACAGACAGGCTCCTACAATGAGCAGTTCTTC.

The chain uses TRBV30 and TRBJ1-1; 7 bases map to TRBD1. Trimming removed 4 bases from V and 2 bases from J; junction bases left unmatched: 1. This CDR3 region has 12 residues. Germline V gives CDR1 GTSNPN, CDR2 SVGIG (reference sequence). The CDR3 sequence: CAWNRGNTEAFF. CDR3 DNA: TGTGCCTGGAACAGGGGCAACACTGAAGCTTTCTTT.

This clone was seen a handful of times. The chain uses TRBV4-1 and TRBJ1-1; D is perhaps TRBD1 (5 bases). The CDR3 consists of 15 residues. Trimming shortened V by 0 bases and J by 5 bases, and 13 bases separated the two germline ends. Germline loops: CDR1 MGHRA, CDR2 YSYEKL. CDR3 nucleotides: TGCGCCAGCAGCCAAGAAAGCGGGGCTCCAACTGAAGCTTTCTTT. This encodes CASSQESGAPTEAFF.

The V and J genes are TRBV28 and TRBJ2-3, with 8 bases lining up with TRBD1. The V and J ends lost 2 bases and 4 bases, in that order; junction bases with no gene match: 5. The CDR3 has 15 amino acids. The germline V gene encodes CDR1 MDHEN and CDR2 SYDVKM. CDR3 loop: CASSLLDRAPDTQYF. The CDR3 nucleotides read TGTGCCAGCAGTTTACTGGACAGGGCCCCAGATACGCAGTATTTT.

The V call is TRBV2, the J call TRBJ1-2, with 8 bases identical to TRBD1. CDR3 length: 15 residues. The germline CDR1 and CDR2 sequences are SNHLY and FYNNEI. The V and J ends lost 4 bases and 6 bases, in that order; junction bases with no gene match: 10. This chain's CDR3 is CASSARTGSYDGYTF. CDR3 DNA: TGTGCCAGCAGTGCGAGGACAGGGAGTTACGATGGCTACACCTTC. Variable domain in full (rest from reference TRBV2 and TRBJ1-2): EPEVTQTPSHQVTQMGQEVILRCVPISNHLYFYWYRQILGQKVEFLVSFYNNEISEKSEIFDDQFSVERPDGSNFTLKIRSTKLEDSAMYFCASSARTGSYDGYTFGSGTRLTVV.

The rearrangement uses TRBV19 and TRBJ1-4; 9 bases align to TRBD1. Trimming removed 4 bases from V and 5 bases from J; junction bases left unmatched: 2. The CDR3 is 14 residues long. From germline, CDR1 is LNHDA and CDR2 SQIVND (reference sequence). The CDR3 reads CASSTTGGNEKLFF. CDR3 coding DNA: TGTGCCAGTAGTACGACAGGGGGGAATGAAAAACTGTTTTTT.

The rearrangement uses TRBV4-1 and TRBJ1-5; 8 bases fit TRBD1. Germline CDR1 MGHRA, CDR2 YSYEKL. V was clipped by 4 bases and J by 7 bases; unmatched bases: 6. There are 14 residues in the CDR3. The CDR3, as DNA: TGCGCCAGCAGCCCAGGACAGGGCGGACAGCCCCAGCATTTT. Protein sequence: CASSPGQGGQPQHF.

This chain connects TRBV15 to TRBJ1-2; TRBD1 matches at 8 bases. Germline values: CDR1 LNHNV, CDR2 YYDKDF (reference sequence). Unmatched junction bases numbered 9, after V lost 5 bases and J lost 4 bases. This CDR3 has 15 residues. The DNA for the CDR3 is TGTGCCACCAGCTTAACATCAGGGGGCGGCTATGGCTACACCTTC. This encodes CATSLTSGGGYGYTF.

This clone was counted a few times. The chain links TRBV7-6 to TRBJ2-1; 9 bases are a match to TRBD2. Germline CDR1 is SGHVS and CDR2 is FNYEAQ. V shed 3 bases and J 8 bases; nucleotides not matched to a gene: 14. CDR3 length: 17 amino acids. Written as DNA, the CDR3 is TGTGCCAGCAGCTTGAACCCTAGCGGGGTTTCGGGCGATGAGCAGTTCTTC. Its protein is CASSLNPSGVSGDEQFF.

The chain joins TRBV27 to TRBJ1-5, with 7 bases that match TRBD1. The V gene's germline CDR1 is MNHEY and CDR2 SMNVEV (reference sequence). There are 13 residues in the CDR3. The junction had 6 bases not matched to a gene; V was cut back by 4 bases and J by 9 bases. The CDR3 loop reads CASSYRGHRPQHF. CDR3 DNA: TGTGCCAGCAGTTACAGGGGTCATCGGCCCCAGCATTTT.

The chain carries TRBV28 and TRBJ1-4; D is undetermined. Trimming cost V 6 bases and J 11 bases, with 7 bases left between them. CDR3 size: 10 residues. Per the germline V gene, CDR1 is MDHEN and CDR2 is SYDVKM. CDR3 bases: TGTGCCAGCAGATTCGTCAAACTGTTTTTT. It is translated as CASRFVKLFF.